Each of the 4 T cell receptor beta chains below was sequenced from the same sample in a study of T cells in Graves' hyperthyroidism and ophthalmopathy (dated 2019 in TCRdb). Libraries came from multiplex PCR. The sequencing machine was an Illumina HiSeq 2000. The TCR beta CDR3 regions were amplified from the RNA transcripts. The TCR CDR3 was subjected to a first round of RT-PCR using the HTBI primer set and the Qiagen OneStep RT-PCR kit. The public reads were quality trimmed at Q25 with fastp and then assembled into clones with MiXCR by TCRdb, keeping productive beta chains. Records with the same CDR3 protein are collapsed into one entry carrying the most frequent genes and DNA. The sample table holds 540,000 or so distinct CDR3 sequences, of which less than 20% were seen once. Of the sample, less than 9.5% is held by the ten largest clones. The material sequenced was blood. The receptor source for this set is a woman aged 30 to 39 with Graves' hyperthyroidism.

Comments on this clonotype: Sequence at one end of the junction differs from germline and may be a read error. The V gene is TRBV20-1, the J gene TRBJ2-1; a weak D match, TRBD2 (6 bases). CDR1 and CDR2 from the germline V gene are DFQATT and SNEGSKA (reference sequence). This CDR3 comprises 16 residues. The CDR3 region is CNARDRLAVSYNEQFF. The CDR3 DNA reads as TGCAATGCTAGAGACCGATTAGCGGTCTCCTACAATGAGCAGTTCTTC.

Written as DNA, the CDR3 is TGTGCCACCAGTGATGCTAGACTAGCGGGAGCAGATACGCAGTATTTT. Its translation is CATSDARLAGADTQYF. The chain employs TRBV24-1 and TRBJ2-3, with 12 bases identical to TRBD2. The CDR3 runs 16 residues. V lost 3 bases, J lost 4 bases, and 4 bases stayed unmatched. Germline V gene lookup returns CDR1 KGHDR and CDR2 SFDVKD.

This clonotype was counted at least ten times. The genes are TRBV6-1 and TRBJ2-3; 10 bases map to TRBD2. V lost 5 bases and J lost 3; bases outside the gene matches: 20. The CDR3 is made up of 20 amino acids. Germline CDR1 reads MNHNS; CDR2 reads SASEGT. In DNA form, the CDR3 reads TGTGCCAGCAGTTACGCGCCCAGTGAGACACCGGGACTAGCGACAGATACGCAGTATTTT. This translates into CASSYAPSETPGLATDTQYF.

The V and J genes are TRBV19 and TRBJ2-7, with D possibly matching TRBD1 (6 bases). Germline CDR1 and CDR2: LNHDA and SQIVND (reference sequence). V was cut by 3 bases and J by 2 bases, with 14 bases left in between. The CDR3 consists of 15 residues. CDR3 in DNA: TGTGCCAGTAGTATGACCCCGGGACAACCCTACGAGCAGTACTTC. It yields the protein CASSMTPGQPYEQYF.